This TCR beta chain was sequenced in a study of OX40 agonist ivuxolimab in advanced cancers. This clone came up once. What it binds is not known. Researchers took blood at baseline, on cycle 4 day 1, and on cycle 7 day 1. TCRdb's table, derived via immunoSEQ multiplex PCR, lists solely in-frame clones and lacks some. The sample includes 60,000 to 95,000 clones, around 90% of them seen just once. Study-level results: Among the lowest peripheral clonal expansion occurred in 0.1-3.0 mg/kg partial responders.

Source: CD4+ or CD8+ T cells sorted from blood, taken in a trial of the OX40 agonist ivuxolimab. This TCR came from an adult with an advanced solid tumor such as melanoma, head and neck, liver or kidney cancer.

CDR3 sequence: CASSQDYTGNTQYF. CDR3 sequence (DNA): TGCGCCAGCAGCCAAGATTATACTGGTAACACGCAGTATTTT. The chain couples TRBV4-3 to TRBJ2-3; D remains ambiguous. From germline, CDR1 is LGHNA and CDR2 YSLEER. The CDR3 totals 14 residues. V lost 0 bases, J lost 9 bases, and 13 bases lay in between.